This entry concerns a single T cell receptor beta chain. This sample was included in a study of blood T cell repertoires in COVID-19. Study as a whole: Collection of acute and convalescent COVID-19 samples took place in the United States, Italy and Spain. Nucleic acid was either cDNA or gDNA, and it came from T cells, B-cell-depleted T cells, or PBMCs.

In the authors' methods: Nucleated cell number was recorded as an estimate derived from reference gene primer amplification. Sequencing was performed with immunoSEQ multiplex PCR; in TCRdb, only in-frame clones are kept and a portion is missing. The DNA gave D and trimming, while V, J and clone size come from that table. The sample has over 40,000 clones, about 90% seen once; the top ten hold 6.4%. The V gene's germline CDR1 is MNHEY and CDR2 SMNVEV (reference sequence). The CDR3 consists of 15 residues. After removal of 4 bases from V and 3 bases from J, the junction contained 7 bases not matched to a gene.

The sample taken for sequencing was peripheral blood. J is TRBJ2-7 and V is TRBV27, with TRBD1 identical over 9 bases. This TCR derives from a man between 65 and 79 years old with active COVID-19. The CDR3: CASSSTGGSLYEQYF. The CDR3 bases are TGTGCCAGCAGTTCGACAGGGGGTTCTCTCTACGAGCAGTACTTC.